This TCR beta chain emerged from a study of PD-1 blockade in classical Hodgkin lymphoma. Time point described: cycle 4 day 1 (C4D1), after six to seven weeks of nivolumab. Each patient's relapse followed autologous stem cell transplantation, and brentuximab vedotin exposure varied. The V gene's germline CDR1 is LGHNA and CDR2 YNFKEQ. This CDR3 is 17 amino acids long. Trimming left V 1 base short and J 4 bases short, with 14 bases between. Assay used: immunoSEQ multiplex PCR; TCRdb lists only in-frame clones, some missing. The sample lists some 39,000 clones; approximately 78% were seen once. The input for sequencing was peripheral blood mononuclear cells (PBMCs), taken before the fourth cycle of nivolumab. The chain employs TRBV4-2 and TRBJ2-6; no clear D gene. The source of this sequence is a human donor with classical Hodgkin lymphoma. The CDR3 sequence is CASSQGPVGSGANVLTF. CDR3 sequence (DNA): TGTGCCAGCAGCCAAGGTCCGGTGGGCTCCGGGGCCAACGTCCTGACTTTC.